Following are 11 T cell receptor delta chains from one sample sequenced in a study of γδ T cells in repeated Plasmodium falciparum infection. Gammadelta T cells were flow-sorted from PBMC into Vgamma9/Vdelta2+ and Vdelta2-negative populations for bulk analysis. TCRdb re-called the multiplex PCR reads via CATT. This sample carries roughly 93,000 delta-chain clones, 0.85% to 1% of them seen once, and the ten largest clones take around a tenth. The material sequenced was gamma-delta T cells from blood. The receptors derive from a pool of human donors (malaria-infected and uninfected, not separated).

This clone was seen many times. TCRdb records a much larger clone's protein for this DNA, with a difference at residue 18 that likely arises from a read error; the protein given is the translation of the DNA. CDR3 residues: CALGELTFLLMGGAYTDRLIF. The CDR3 DNA follows: TGTGCTCTTGGGGAACTCACCTTCCTACTAATGGGGGGAGCCTACACCGATAGACTCATCTTT. The chain uses TRDV1 and TRDJ1; 9 bases line up with TRDD2. The J gene, absent from TCRdb, was called here by matching the DNA to germline. The CDR3 totals 21 residues. CDR1 and CDR2 from the germline V gene are TSWWSYY and QGS.

This clone was detected only a few times. This likely stems from a read error, as it lies one base from a far larger clone. Other DNA sequences in the same sample also yield this CDR3. The V gene is given as TRDV2, and no J gene call is available; the table gives TRDD3 as D, unverified against the DNA. Per germline, CDR1 GEAIGNYY and CDR2 EKD. There are 19 residues in the CDR3. The CDR3 DNA sequence: TGTGCCTGTGACACGGGTGGGGCCCTTAGCTCCTGGGACACCCGACAAATGTTTTTC. It translates to CACDTGGALSSWDTRQMFF.

As concerns this clone: This DNA's translation and the protein TCRdb lists, from a much larger clone, do not match at residue 10, likely due to a read error; the protein shown is translated from the DNA. This rearrangement joins TRDV2 to TRDJ1; 8 bases line up with TRDD3. As TCRdb names no J gene, one was assigned here on the basis of a DNA match to germline. This CDR3 has 19 residues. Germline V gene sequence: CDR1 GEAIGNYY, CDR2 EKD. With V trimmed by 1 base and J by 0 bases, 15 bases remained unmatched. CDR3 amino acids: CACDTGPGGHEGYTDKLIF. The DNA for the CDR3 is TGTGCCTGTGACACGGGGCCTGGGGGACACGAGGGGTACACCGATAAACTCATCTTT.

The table lists this clone with a few counts. TCRdb lists the protein of a much larger clone for this DNA, which differs at residue 4, so this is likely a read error; the protein given here is translated from the DNA itself. This chain uses TRDV1 with TRDJ1, with TRDD3 identical over 7 bases. TCRdb gives no J gene; it was assigned here by matching the DNA to germline. The CDR3 extends over 19 amino acids. The germline V gene encodes CDR1 TSWWSYY and CDR2 QGS. Here the CDR3 reads CALREPMLPLGVDTDKLIF. The CDR3 coding sequence is TGTGCTCTTAGGGAACCTATGCTCCCCCTGGGGGTCGACACCGATAAACTCATCTTT.

This clone has a handful of counts. This likely traces to a read error, being one base from a far larger clone. The identical CDR3 is also encoded by other nucleotide sequences in the sample. V is TRDV2 and J is TRDJ1, with D possibly matching TRDD3 (5 bases). TCRdb leaves out the J gene; it was filled in here by matching the DNA to germline. The germline CDR1 and CDR2 sequences are GEAIGNYY and EKD. The V gene lost 3 bases and the J gene lost 3 bases, with 16 bases spanning the gap. The CDR3 contains 15 residues. The CDR3 is CACDSPYWRADKLIF. In DNA form, the CDR3 reads TGTGCCTGTGACTCGCCGTACTGGAGGGCCGATAAACTCATCTTT.

About this clone: The protein TCRdb gives is from a much larger clone and does not agree with this DNA's translation at residue 5, likely a read error; the protein shown here comes from the DNA. The V call is TRDV1, the J call TRDJ2; TRDD3 matches 9 bases. The J gene is absent in TCRdb and was assigned here via DNA matching to germline. The CDR3 totals 19 residues. Germline V lookup: CDR1 TSWWSYY, CDR2 QGS. Trimming cost V 4 bases and J 3 bases; bases outside gene matches: 15. Here the CDR3 DNA reads TGTGCTCTTGGGGGCCCATTCCCCGTACTGGGGGAAGTGACAGCACAACTCTTCTTT. It translates to CALGGPFPVLGEVTAQLFF.

Concerning this clone itself: A read error likely explains why the TCRdb protein, taken from a much larger clone, differs from this DNA's translation at residue 9; the protein shown is translated from the DNA. This sequence joins TRDV2 and TRDJ1, with D tentatively TRDD3 (5 bases). As TCRdb names no J gene, one was assigned here on the basis of a DNA match to germline. V lost 0 bases, J lost 0 bases, and 16 bases lay in between. CDR1 and CDR2 from the germline V gene are GEAIGNYY and EKD. The CDR3 contains 17 residues. The CDR3 DNA is TGTGCCTGTGACACCGTCCCGGGGGGGCCCTACACCGATAAACTCATCTTT. Translating it yields CACDTVPGGPYTDKLIF.

Remarks on this clone: A far larger clone is just one base off, so this is likely a read error. Other DNA variants within this sample encode the same CDR3. The chain links TRDV1 to TRDJ1; no clear D gene. CDR1 is TSWWSYY, CDR2 QGS, per germline. This CDR3 comprises 19 residues. The CDR3 sequence is CALGEPPRRLRRGSDKLIF. The CDR3 DNA follows: TGTGCTCTTGGGGAACCCCCTCGGCGACTAAGGAGGGGTTCCGATAAGCTCATCTTT.

Of note for this clone: TCRdb lists the protein of a much larger clone for this DNA, which differs at residue 5, so this is likely a read error; the protein given here is translated from the DNA itself. The chain links TRDV1 to TRDJ1; 13 positions match TRDD3. V lost 4 bases, J lost 0 bases, and 26 bases stayed unmatched. This CDR3 is 24 amino acids long. From germline, CDR1 is TSWWSYY and CDR2 QGS. The CDR3 loop reads CALGARPTSLTGGYAAGYTDKLIF. For the CDR3, the DNA is TGTGCTCTTGGGGCACGACCTACCTCGCTAACTGGGGGATACGCTGCCGGGTACACCGATAAACTCATCTTT.

This clone was observed many times. The J gene is TRDJ1, the V gene TRDV2; D gene uncertain. Germline V gene lookup returns CDR1 GEAIGNYY and CDR2 EKD. There are 19 residues in the CDR3. V lost 1 base, J lost 4 bases, and 27 bases lay in between. The CDR3 reads CACDTIDAGAQQTSDKLIF. The CDR3 nucleotides read TGTGCCTGTGACACTATAGACGCAGGGGCCCAACAAACTAGCGATAAACTCATCTTT.

Notes on this clone: The protein given by TCRdb reflects a much larger clone and differs at residue 12 from this DNA's translation, likely from a read error; the protein shown is the DNA's translation. The rearrangement uses TRDV2 and TRDJ1, with D unclear. The J gene, absent from TCRdb, was called here by matching the DNA to germline. This CDR3 region has 18 residues. CDR1 and CDR2 from the germline V gene are GEAIGNYY and EKD. Between the trimmed V and J ends, which lost 0 bases and 1 base, there was a span of 20 bases. CDR3 bases: TGTGCCTGTGACACCGGTCGAATCGGGGTGGGAGGCACCGATAAACTCATCTTT. Encoded protein: CACDTGRIGVGGTDKLIF.